This note documents a single TCR beta chain sequence. Profiled with immunoSEQ multiplex PCR; TCRdb holds only in-frame clones, not every one. The sample yields under 85,000 clones, 84% seen once. The sample comes from a study of blood T cell repertoires in COVID-19. Study-level background: From T cells, B-cell-depleted T cells, or PBMCs came the material, which was cDNA or gDNA.

The specimen was peripheral blood. This TCR was recovered from a man aged 45 to 65 with acute or convalescent COVID-19.

The chain's CDR3 is CASSLMGGTEAFF. DNA of the CDR3: TGCGCCAGCAGCTTGATGGGGGGCACTGAAGCTTTCTTT. This chain joins TRBV5-1 and TRBJ1-1; D is possibly TRBD1 (5 bases). This CDR3 comprises 13 residues. Trimming removed 1 base at V and 4 bases at J, with 8 bases between. Germline lookup yields CDR1 SGHRS and CDR2 YFSETQ.